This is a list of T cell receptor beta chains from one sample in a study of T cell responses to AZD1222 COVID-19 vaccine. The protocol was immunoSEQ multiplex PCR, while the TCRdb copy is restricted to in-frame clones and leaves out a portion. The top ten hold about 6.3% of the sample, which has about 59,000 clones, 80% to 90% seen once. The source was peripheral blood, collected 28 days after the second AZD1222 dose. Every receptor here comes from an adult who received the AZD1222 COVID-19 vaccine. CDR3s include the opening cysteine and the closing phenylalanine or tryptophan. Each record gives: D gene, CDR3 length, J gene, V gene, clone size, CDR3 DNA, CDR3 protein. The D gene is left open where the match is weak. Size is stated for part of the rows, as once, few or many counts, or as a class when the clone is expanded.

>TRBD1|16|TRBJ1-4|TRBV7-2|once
TGTGCCAGCAGCAAACCTCCCGGGACAGTTAATGAAAAACTGTTTTTT
CASSKPPGTVNEKLFF
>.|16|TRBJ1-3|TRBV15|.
TGTGCCACCAGCAGAGATCGGGGGGCCTCTGGAAACACCATATATTTT
CATSRDRGASGNTIYF
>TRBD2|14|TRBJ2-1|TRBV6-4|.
TGTGCCAGCAGCGCCCGCGGGAGTGCAAATGAGCAGTTCTTC
CASSARGSANEQFF
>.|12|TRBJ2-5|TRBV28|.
TGTGCCAGCAGTTTGTTCCAAGAGACCCAGTACTTC
CASSLFQETQYF
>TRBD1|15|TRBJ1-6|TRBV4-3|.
TGCGCCAGCAGCCAAGAGACAGGGGGCAATTCACCCCTCCACTTT
CASSQETGGNSPLHF
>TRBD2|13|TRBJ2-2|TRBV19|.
TGTGCCGCCTCTAGCGGCAACACCGGGGAGCTGTTTTTT
CAASSGNTGELFF
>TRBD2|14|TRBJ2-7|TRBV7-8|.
TGTGCCAGCAGCTGGGGACTAGCGGGAGTCGAGCAGTACTTC
CASSWGLAGVEQYF
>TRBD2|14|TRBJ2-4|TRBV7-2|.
TGTGCCAGCAGCAAACGAGCGGGAGCAAACATTCAGTACTTC
CASSKRAGANIQYF
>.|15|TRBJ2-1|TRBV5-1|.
TGCGCCAGCAGCTTAACAGGGCTCTCCTACAATGAGCAGTTCTTC
CASSLTGLSYNEQFF
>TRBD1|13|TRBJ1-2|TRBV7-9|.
TGTGCCAGCAGCACAGGGGAGTACTATGGCTACACCTTC
CASSTGEYYGYTF
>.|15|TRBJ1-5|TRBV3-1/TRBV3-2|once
TGTGCCAGCAGCCAACATGCAGGGGAGGGTCAGCCCCAGCATTTT
CASSQHAGEGQPQHF
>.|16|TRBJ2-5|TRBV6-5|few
TGTGCCAGCAGTTCCCCGGACAGGGAGGGTGGAGAGACCCAGTACTTC
CASSSPDREGGETQYF
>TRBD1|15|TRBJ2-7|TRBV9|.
TGTGCCAGCAGCGTAGCTGGGACAGGGGCCTACGAGCAGTACTTC
CASSVAGTGAYEQYF
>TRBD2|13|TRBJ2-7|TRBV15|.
TGTGCCACCAGCAAAAGCGGGGGGTACGAGCAGTACTTC
CATSKSGGYEQYF
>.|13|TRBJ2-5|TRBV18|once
TGTGCCAGCTCACCACGGAGCCAAGAGACCCAGTACTTC
CASSPRSQETQYF
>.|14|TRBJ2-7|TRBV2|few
TGTGCCAGCATCGGGAGACGGCAAGCCTACGAGCAGTACTTC
CASIGRRQAYEQYF
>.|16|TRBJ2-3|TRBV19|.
TGTGCCAGTAGTGCATTCGGACAGAAAAGCACAGATACGCAGTATTTT
CASSAFGQKSTDTQYF
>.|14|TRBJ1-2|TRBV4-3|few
TGCGCCAGCAGCCAAGAAAGGGGATACTATGGCTACACCTTC
CASSQERGYYGYTF
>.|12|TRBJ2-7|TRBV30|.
TGTGCCTGGAGCGCGGGACAGCCCGAGCAGTACTTC
CAWSAGQPEQYF
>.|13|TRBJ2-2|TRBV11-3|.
TGTGCCAGCAGCTTAGATCTAGGCGGGGAGCTGTTTTTT
CASSLDLGGELFF
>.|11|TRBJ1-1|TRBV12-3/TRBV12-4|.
TGTGCCAGCAAACCCCGGACTGAAGCTTTCTTT
CASKPRTEAFF
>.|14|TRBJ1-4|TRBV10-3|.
TGTGCCATCAGTGAATCCAGGGCAAATGAAAAACTGTTTTTT
CAISESRANEKLFF
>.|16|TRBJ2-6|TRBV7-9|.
TGTGCCAGCAGCTTAGTCAGGTCCTCTGGGGCCAACGTCCTGACTTTC
CASSLVRSSGANVLTF
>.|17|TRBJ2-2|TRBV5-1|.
TGCGCCAGCAGCTTGGCCGGAGGGGGCTTGATGACCGGGGAGCTGTTTTTT
CASSLAGGGLMTGELFF
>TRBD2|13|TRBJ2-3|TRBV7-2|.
TGTGCCAGCAGCTTTAGCGGGAGGGATACGCAGTATTTT
CASSFSGRDTQYF
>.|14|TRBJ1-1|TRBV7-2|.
TGTGCCAGCAGCGTAAACAGGGAGAACACTGAAGCTTTCTTT
CASSVNRENTEAFF
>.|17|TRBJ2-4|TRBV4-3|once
TGCGCCAGCAGCCAAGCCCACCTAGGCCTAGCCAAAAACATTCAGTACTTC
CASSQAHLGLAKNIQYF
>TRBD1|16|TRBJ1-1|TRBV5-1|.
TGCGCCAGCAGCTTGGATACAGGGGGAGTGAACACTGAAGCTTTCTTT
CASSLDTGGVNTEAFF
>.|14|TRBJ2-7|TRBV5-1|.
TGCGCCAGCGCGGGGGTCCCAGGGGCCTACGAGCAGTACTTC
CASAGVPGAYEQYF
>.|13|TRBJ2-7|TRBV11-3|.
TGTGCCAGCAGTTCCCGGGACTCCTACGAGCAGTACTTC
CASSSRDSYEQYF